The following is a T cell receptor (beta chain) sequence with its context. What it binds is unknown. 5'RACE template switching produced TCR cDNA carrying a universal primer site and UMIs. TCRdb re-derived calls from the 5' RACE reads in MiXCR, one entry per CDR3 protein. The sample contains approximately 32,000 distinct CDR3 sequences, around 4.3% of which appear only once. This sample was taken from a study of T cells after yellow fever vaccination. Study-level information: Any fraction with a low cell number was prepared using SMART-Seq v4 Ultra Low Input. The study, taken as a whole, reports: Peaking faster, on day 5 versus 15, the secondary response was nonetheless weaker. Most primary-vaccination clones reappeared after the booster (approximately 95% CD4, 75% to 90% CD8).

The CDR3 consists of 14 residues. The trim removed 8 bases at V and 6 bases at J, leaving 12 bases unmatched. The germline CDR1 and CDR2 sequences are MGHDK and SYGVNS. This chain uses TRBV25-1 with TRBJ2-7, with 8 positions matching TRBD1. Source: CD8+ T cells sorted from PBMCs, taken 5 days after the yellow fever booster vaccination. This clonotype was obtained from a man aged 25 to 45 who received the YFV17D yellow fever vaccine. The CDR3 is CASGGAGGNGEQYF. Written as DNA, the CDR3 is TGTGCCAGCGGGGGAGCAGGGGGCAACGGCGAGCAGTACTTC.